This TCR beta chain was captured in a study of memory CD4+ T cells and cytomegalovirus serostatus. The sort gate was single viable CD3+CD4+CD8-CD45RO+ cells for memory CD4+ T cells. Donors' CMV status reflects serum IgG against pp150, pp28, p38, p52. After thawing, CD4+ T cells were positively selected. Per the study methods: Out-of-frame sequences were removed, leaving a few million distinct TCRbeta sequences. Generated by immunoSEQ multiplex PCR, the TCRdb table keeps only in-frame clones and is missing some. V, J and clone size derive from that table, while D and trimming were established from the DNA sequence. Of about 82,000 clones listed, about 85% are singletons. Germline assignment: CDR1 MNHNY and CDR2 SVGAGI (reference sequence). The CDR3 covers 13 residues. V dropped 0 bases and J dropped 1 base, with 3 bases sitting between them.

The sequencing sample was made of memory CD4+ T cells from blood. The receptor was isolated from an adult in good health and CMV-seronegative. The chain is built from TRBV6-6 and TRBJ1-1; D gene unclear. The CDR3 DNA is TGTGCCAGCAGTTACTCAGAGAACACTGAAGCTTTCTTT. It specifies CASSYSENTEAFF.